One and the same sample provided the 29 T cell receptor beta chains below, sequenced in a study of blood T cell repertoires in COVID-19. TCRdb's copy holds only in-frame clones and misses some; the assay was immunoSEQ multiplex PCR. This sample has about 140,000 clones, with approximately 88% found just once. The sequenced material came from peripheral blood. The receptors shown here come from a man in his 70s with acute or convalescent COVID-19.

This clone was seen once. The chain employs TRBV24-1 and TRBJ2-7; TRBD1 aligns across 9 bases. The ends lost 5 bases at V and 6 bases at J; junction bases unmatched: 7. The length of the CDR3 is 14 residues. CDR1 and CDR2 (germline): KGHDR, SFDVKD. The CDR3 DNA reads TGTGCCACCAGTGGGGGACAGGGCAAGGGCGAGCAGTACTTC. This sequence encodes CATSGGQGKGEQYF.

In nucleotides, the CDR3 is TGTGCCAGCAGCGCCCTCGAGGGGGTGGGCAATGAGCAGTTCTTC. Residues: CASSALEGVGNEQFF. The chain uses TRBV7-6 and TRBJ2-1; TRBD1 might be the D (6 bases). The germline V gene has CDR1 SGHVS and CDR2 FNYEAQ. Trimming pared 5 bases from V and 6 bases from J, leaving 17 bases between. The CDR3 consists of 15 residues. The whole variable domain, filled in from reference TRBV7-6 and TRBJ2-1, reads GAGVSQSPRYKVTKRGQDVALRCDPISGHVSLYWYRQALGQGPEFLTYFNYEAQQDKSGLPNDRFSAERPEGSISTLTIQRTEQRDSAMYRCASSALEGVGNEQFFGPGTRLTVL.

This chain links TRBV28 with TRBJ1-4; D remains unclear. The CDR3 contains 11 residues. V lost 4 bases and J 8 bases, leaving 5 bases between the germline ends. Germline lookup yields CDR1 MDHEN and CDR2 SYDVKM. Here the CDR3 DNA reads TGTGCCAGCAGTTCCAGAGAAAAACTGTTTTTT. Residues: CASSSREKLFF. The full variable domain, rest sourced from reference TRBV28 and TRBJ1-4, is DVKVTQSSRYLVKRTGEKVFLECVQDMDHENMFWYRQDPGLGLRLIYFSYDVKMKEKGDIPEGYSVSREKKERFSLILESASTNQTSMYLCASSSREKLFFGSGTQLSVL.

This clone showed up just once. The J gene is TRBJ1-4, the V gene TRBV6-6; D might be TRBD1 (6 bases). The germline V gene encodes CDR1 MNHNY and CDR2 SVGAGI (reference sequence). The CDR3 has 15 amino acids. V was trimmed by 4 bases and J by 7 bases, leaving 16 bases between them. The CDR3 spells CASSSRQAIREKLFF. The CDR3 DNA sequence: TGTGCCAGCAGTTCCCGACAGGCTATACGTGAAAAACTGTTTTTT.

V is TRBV12-5 and J is TRBJ2-7, with a weak D call TRBD2 (5 bases). The CDR3 contains 16 residues. The ends were cut back, 0 bases at V and 4 bases at J, with 16 bases in the middle. The V gene's germline CDR1 is LGHNT and CDR2 FRNRAP. In DNA, the CDR3 is TGTGCTAGTGGTTTGGTTTCGGGGTGGGGTAGTTACGAGCAGTACTTC. Translation: CASGLVSGWGSYEQYF.

This clone was detected a few times. V and J are TRBV11-3 and TRBJ2-2, with TRBD1 identical over 8 bases. CDR1 and CDR2 from the germline V gene are SGHNT and YENEEA. Germline trimming cut 5 bases from V and 2 bases from J; bases unmatched to any gene: 7. The CDR3 consists of 16 residues. The CDR3 protein is CASSRWTGKNTGELFF. DNA for the CDR3: TGTGCCAGCAGCAGGTGGACAGGGAAAAACACCGGGGAGCTGTTTTTT.

This chain connects TRBV28 to TRBJ1-1; 8 bases are a match to TRBD1. The J segment lost 4 bases and the V segment lost 2 bases, leaving 3 bases of the junction unmatched. The CDR3 has 14 amino acids. Germline CDR1 MDHEN, CDR2 SYDVKM. CDR3 DNA: TGTGCCAGCAGTTTACCTGACAGGGGCACTGAAGCTTTCTTT. Protein product: CASSLPDRGTEAFF.

This chain joins TRBV6-1 and TRBJ2-5, with D tentatively TRBD1 (5 bases). V shed 2 bases and J shed 5 bases, with 12 bases lying between them. CDR3 length equals 14 residues. CDR1 and CDR2 from the germline V gene are MNHNS and SASEGT. CDR3 bases: TGTGCCAGCAGTGAACTCCAGGGCCGGGAGACCCAGTACTTC. It yields the protein CASSELQGRETQYF.

Turning to this clone: The sample has other DNA sequences that encode this CDR3 too. This sequence joins TRBV29-1 and TRBJ2-7, with TRBD2 matching 7 bases. This CDR3 is 12 amino acids long. Losses at the gene ends were 4 bases for V and 3 bases for J; bases not matched to a gene: 3. Germline V gives CDR1 SQVTM, CDR2 ANQGSEA. This chain's CDR3 is CSVGGGGYEQYF. The DNA for the CDR3 is TGCAGCGTTGGGGGCGGGGGCTACGAGCAGTACTTC.

CDR3 nucleotides: TGTGCCAGCAGTCTCCCAAGGGGGTCACCCCTCCACTTT. This sequence encodes CASSLPRGSPLHF. The gene calls are TRBV28 and TRBJ1-6, with D possibly being TRBD1 (6 bases). This CDR3 has 13 amino acids. Trimming shortened V by 5 bases and J by 10 bases, and 12 bases separated the two germline ends. Germline CDR1 reads MDHEN; CDR2 reads SYDVKM.

The V call is TRBV4-2, the J call TRBJ1-5, with TRBD1 matching 9 bases. The V gene's germline CDR1 is LGHNA and CDR2 YNFKEQ. After removal of 2 bases from V and 9 bases from J, the junction contained 11 bases not matched to a gene. CDR3 size: 16 residues. CDR3: CASSQKQGAGDMPQHF. Here the CDR3 DNA reads TGTGCCAGCAGCCAAAAACAGGGGGCCGGAGACATGCCCCAGCATTTT.

This chain uses TRBV12-3 or TRBV12-4 with TRBJ2-3; D unclear. Trimming took 2 bases from V and 3 from J, leaving 6 bases between them. This CDR3 region has 13 residues. CDR3: CASSLTSTDTQYF. The CDR3 DNA is TGTGCCAGCAGTTTAACATCGACAGATACGCAGTATTTT.

This rearrangement joins TRBV10-1 to TRBJ1-1, with 9 positions matching TRBD1. The CDR3 has 13 residues. Germline V gives CDR1 WNHNN, CDR2 SYGVQD (reference sequence). Germline trimming cut 7 bases from V and 5 bases from J; bases unmatched to any gene: 5. Written as DNA, the CDR3 is TGCGCCAGCACTGGACAGGGGAGAACTGAAGCTTTCTTT. This codes for CASTGQGRTEAFF.

This chain uses TRBV28 with TRBJ2-1, with TRBD2 identical over 7 bases. CDR3 size: 16 residues. The trim removed 5 bases at V and 3 bases at J, leaving 10 bases unmatched. Germline CDR1 MDHEN, CDR2 SYDVKM. The CDR3: CASSIRIAGYYNEQFF. As DNA, the CDR3 is TGTGCCAGCAGTATCCGAATAGCGGGCTACTACAATGAGCAGTTCTTC.

V usage is TRBV3-1 (or the pseudogene TRBV3-2) and J usage is TRBJ2-2, with 13 nucleotides matching TRBD2. With 0 bases clipped from V and 5 bases from J, the junction kept 9 bases outside the gene matches. The CDR3 loop spans 19 amino acids. The germline CDR1 and CDR2 sequences are LGHDT and YNNKEL (reference sequence). The CDR3 reads CASSQEPGLAGRGTGELFF. The DNA for the CDR3 is TGTGCCAGCAGCCAAGAACCGGGACTAGCGGGAAGGGGAACCGGGGAGCTGTTTTTT.

This sequence joins TRBV5-4 and TRBJ1-2; no clear D. Germline loops: CDR1 SGHNT, CDR2 YYREEE (reference sequence). V was pared by 2 bases and J by 4 bases, with 12 bases between. This CDR3 is built from 14 residues. Here the CDR3 DNA reads TGTGCCAGCAGCTTCTCCGAGGGTGGCTATGGCTACACCTTC. This encodes CASSFSEGGYGYTF. Full variable domain (outside the CDR3, taken from reference TRBV5-4 and TRBJ1-2): ETGVTQSPTHLIKTRGQQVTLRCSSQSGHNTVSWYQQALGQGPQFIFQYYREEENGRGNFPPRFSGLQFPNYSSELNVNALELDDSALYLCASSFSEGGYGYTFGSGTRLTVV.

The chain joins TRBV29-1 to TRBJ1-4; D possibly corresponds to TRBD1 (6 bases). CDR3 length: 13 residues. Germline V gives CDR1 SQVTM, CDR2 ANQGSEA. V lost 4 bases and J 6 bases, leaving 12 bases between the germline ends. CDR3 protein: CSVGGGADEKLFF. CDR3 nucleotide sequence: TGCAGCGTTGGAGGGGGGGCCGATGAAAAACTGTTTTTT.

The gene calls are TRBV2 and TRBJ1-4; D gene uncertain. Trimming cost V 6 bases and J 0 bases, with 8 bases left between them. Looked up from germline, CDR1 is SNHLY and CDR2 is FYNNEI. This CDR3 has 14 residues. CDR3 residues: CASRADATNEKLFF. The CDR3 DNA reads as TGTGCCAGCAGAGCCGATGCAACTAATGAAAAACTGTTTTTT.

V usage is TRBV5-4 and J usage is TRBJ2-3; D is perhaps TRBD2 (6 bases). This CDR3 spans 16 amino acids. The V end lost 4 bases, the J end lost 1 base, and 16 bases lay between the germline ends. The V gene's germline CDR1 is SGHNT and CDR2 YYREEE (reference sequence). CDR3 nucleotides: TGTGCCAGCAGCCTCGTTTGGCGGGGTGGCACAGATACGCAGTATTTT. Translation gives CASSLVWRGGTDTQYF.

V usage is TRBV28 and J usage is TRBJ2-5; 9 bases agree with TRBD1. After removal of 5 bases from V and 3 bases from J, the junction contained 4 bases not matched to a gene. This CDR3 is built from 14 residues. Germline V gene lookup returns CDR1 MDHEN and CDR2 SYDVKM. The CDR3 DNA follows: TGTGCCAGCAGTCACCGGGACAGGGAAGAGACCCAGTACTTC. Its protein product is CASSHRDREETQYF.

The V gene is TRBV7-3, the J gene TRBJ1-2; TRBD1 matches at 7 bases. The CDR3 spans 17 residues. Germline trimming cut 1 base from V and 8 bases from J; bases unmatched to any gene: 16. Germline V lookup: CDR1 SGHTA, CDR2 FQGTGA. The CDR3 spells CASSLMSGDGQAGGYTF. CDR3 DNA sequence: TGTGCCAGCAGCTTAATGTCTGGCGACGGACAGGCCGGGGGCTACACCTTC.

This rearrangement joins TRBV2 to TRBJ1-5, with 7 bases identical to TRBD1. V lost 2 bases, J lost 6 bases, and 10 bases stayed unmatched. The CDR3 spans 16 residues. CDR1 and CDR2 from the germline V gene are SNHLY and FYNNEI. Here the CDR3 DNA reads TGTGCCAGCAGTGAACGAGGCAGGGGGACGGGTCAGCCCCAGCATTTT. It translates to CASSERGRGTGQPQHF.

This chain uses TRBV2 with TRBJ2-5, with 8 nucleotides matching TRBD1. Germline lookup yields CDR1 SNHLY and CDR2 FYNNEI. V shed 6 bases and J 2 bases; nucleotides not matched to a gene: 11. This CDR3 contains 16 residues. The CDR3 sequence: CASSPRGRGRQETQYF. The DNA of the CDR3 is TGTGCCAGCAGCCCAAGGGGCAGGGGGCGTCAAGAGACCCAGTACTTC.

V gene TRBV19 combines with J gene TRBJ1-1; maybe TRBD1 (5 bases). The CDR3 is made up of 12 amino acids. From germline, CDR1 is LNHDA and CDR2 SQIVND (reference sequence). The germline V and J ends were trimmed by 1 base and 11 bases, with 11 bases remaining between them. The CDR3 reads CASSIVAGDAFF. The CDR3 DNA sequence: TGTGCCAGTAGTATAGTAGCGGGGGACGCTTTCTTT.

The genes are TRBV29-1 and TRBJ1-2, with D unclear. From germline, CDR1 is SQVTM and CDR2 ANQGSEA. This CDR3 has 12 amino acids. V lost 4 bases, J lost 4 bases, and 10 bases lay in between. CDR3 sequence: CSVGADTYGYTF. CDR3 DNA: TGCAGCGTTGGGGCTGATACCTATGGCTACACCTTC.

This sequence joins TRBV6-6 and TRBJ2-5, with 7 bases aligning to TRBD2. CDR1 is MNHNY, CDR2 SVGAGI, per germline (reference sequence). Trimming removed 7 bases from V and 2 bases from J; junction bases left unmatched: 7. The CDR3 length is 14 residues. In nucleotides, the CDR3 is TGTGCCAGCACTAAAGGCGGGGGTCAAGAGACCCAGTACTTC. This gives the protein CASTKGGGQETQYF.

This chain links TRBV28 with TRBJ1-1, with a tentative D call TRBD1 (6 bases). The CDR3 covers 14 residues. Germline assignment: CDR1 MDHEN and CDR2 SYDVKM. The V end was cut by 6 bases, the J end by 6 bases, with 17 bases between. The DNA for the CDR3 is TGTGCCAGCAGCTACTCGATGGGGGCCGCTGAAGCTTTCTTT. It yields the protein CASSYSMGAAEAFF.

The chain couples TRBV30 to TRBJ2-7; D perhaps matches TRBD2 (5 bases). Germline CDR1 GTSNPN, CDR2 SVGIG (reference sequence). CDR3 length equals 15 residues. V was shortened by 5 bases and J by 0 bases, with 17 bases between the two germline ends. The CDR3 DNA is TGTGCCTGGGGGGAGATAATGCGGAGCTCCTACGAGCAGTACTTC. As protein: CAWGEIMRSSYEQYF.

The genes are TRBV7-8 and TRBJ2-7, with a tentative D call TRBD1 (5 bases). CDR1 is SGHVS, CDR2 FQNEAQ, per germline. This CDR3 is built from 13 residues. V was shortened by 7 bases and J by 1 base, with 11 bases between the two germline ends. The CDR3: CASTGRASYEQYF. The CDR3 DNA reads as TGTGCCAGCACTGGCAGGGCGTCCTACGAGCAGTACTTC.